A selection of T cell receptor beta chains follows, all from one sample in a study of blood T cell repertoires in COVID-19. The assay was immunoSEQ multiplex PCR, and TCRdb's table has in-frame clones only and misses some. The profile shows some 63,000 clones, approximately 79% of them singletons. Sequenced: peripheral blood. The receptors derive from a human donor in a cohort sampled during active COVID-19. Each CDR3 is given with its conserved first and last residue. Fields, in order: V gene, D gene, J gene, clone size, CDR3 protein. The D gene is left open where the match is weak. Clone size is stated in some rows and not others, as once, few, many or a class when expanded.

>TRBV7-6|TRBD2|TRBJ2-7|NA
CATDSGRASYEQYF
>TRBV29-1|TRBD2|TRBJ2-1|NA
CSVDASGYYNEQFF
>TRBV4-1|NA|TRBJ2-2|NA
CASSPSSGVRTGELFF
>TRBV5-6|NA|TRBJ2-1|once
CASSLQQKVWFF
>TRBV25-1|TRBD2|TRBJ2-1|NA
CASSEGSGGSYNEQFF
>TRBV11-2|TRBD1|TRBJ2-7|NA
CASSLGTGGGEQYF
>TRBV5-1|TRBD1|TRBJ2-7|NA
CASSHYRGAYEQYF
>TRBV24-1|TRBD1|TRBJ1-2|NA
CATSDSTRGNGYTF
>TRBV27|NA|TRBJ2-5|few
CASSLSGVETQYF
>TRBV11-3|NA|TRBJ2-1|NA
CASSIGAVDTEQFF
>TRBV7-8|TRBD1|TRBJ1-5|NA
CASSRRQGNQPQHF
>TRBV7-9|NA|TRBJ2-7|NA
CASSRSRTDDEGEQYF
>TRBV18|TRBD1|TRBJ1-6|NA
CASSPGTGGRTPLHF
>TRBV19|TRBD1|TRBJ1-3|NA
CATTTGSSGNTIYF
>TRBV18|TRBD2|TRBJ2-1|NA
CASSPLTSENEQFF
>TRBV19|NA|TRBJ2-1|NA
CASSIVGQVVYNEQFF
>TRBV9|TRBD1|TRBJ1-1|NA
CASSVSGGIGNTEAFF
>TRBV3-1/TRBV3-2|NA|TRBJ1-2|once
CASSQGLGYTF
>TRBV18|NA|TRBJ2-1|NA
CASSPRPRRGEQFF
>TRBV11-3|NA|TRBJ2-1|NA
CASSSTRDEQFF
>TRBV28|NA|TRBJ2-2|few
CASSLGLATTGELFF
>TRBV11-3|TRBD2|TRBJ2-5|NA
CASSFGVAGEGETQYF
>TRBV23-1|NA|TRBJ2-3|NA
CASRTDPVGHRADTQYF
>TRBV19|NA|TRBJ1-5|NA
CASSGAIRASNQPQHF
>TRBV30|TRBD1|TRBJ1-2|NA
CAWSAPGTGLNYGYTF
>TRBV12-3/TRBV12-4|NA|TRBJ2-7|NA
CASSFPGTYEQYF
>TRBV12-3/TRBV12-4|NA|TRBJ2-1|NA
CASRVTYEQFF
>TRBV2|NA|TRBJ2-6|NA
CASRARQTSGANVLTF
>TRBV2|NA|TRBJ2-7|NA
CASTRGSGAIREQYF
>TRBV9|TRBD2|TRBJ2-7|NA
CASSFSGGSSYEQYF
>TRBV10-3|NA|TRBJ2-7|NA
CAISEGGSRYEQYF
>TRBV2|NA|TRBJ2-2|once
CASSAYVSVRGTGELFF
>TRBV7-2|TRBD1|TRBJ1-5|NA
CASSLTFDQDRDHQPQHF
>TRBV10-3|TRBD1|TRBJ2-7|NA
CAIRSGQADEQYF
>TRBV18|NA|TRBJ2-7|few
CASSWERWGGDEQYF
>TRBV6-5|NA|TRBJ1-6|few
CASRPQANSPLHF
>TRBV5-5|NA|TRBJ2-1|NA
CASSPTKGITYNEQFF